What follows are 28 T cell receptor beta chains derived from one specimen sequenced in a study of blood T cells in healthy people across ages. A second PCR, run for about 6 to 11 cycles, used a sample-barcoded 5' primer plus a J-beta primer mix. A single record per CDR3 protein comes from TCRdb applying MiXCR to the 5' RACE reads. The sample includes approximately 2,000,000 distinct CDR3 sequences, approximately 39% of them seen just once. The sample taken for sequencing was blood. These receptors originate from a human donor in good health.

Remarks on this clonotype: Sequence at one end of the junction differs from germline and may be a read error. V gene TRBV6-4 combines with J gene TRBJ1-1; D is possibly TRBD1 (6 bases). Per the germline V gene, CDR1 is MRHNA and CDR2 is SNTAGT. The CDR3 runs 12 residues. The chain's CDR3 is CASYRVRTEAFF. The CDR3 DNA follows: TGTGCCAGCTACAGGGTTCGCACTGAAGCCTTCTTT.

This clonotype was detected a few times. V gene TRBV3-1 combines with J gene TRBJ2-5, with TRBD2 identical over 9 bases. CDR1 is LGHDT and CDR2 is YNNKEL in the germline V gene (reference sequence). V lost 3 bases to trimming and J lost 4 bases; unmatched junction nucleotides: 6. This CDR3 contains 15 residues. CDR3 bases: TGTGCCAGCAGCCATGGAGCGGGGGGTCTAGAGACCCAGTACTTC. Its protein product is CASSHGAGGLETQYF.

This clonotype turned up a few times. V gene TRBV9 combines with J gene TRBJ2-5; 12 bases are shared with TRBD2. Per the germline V gene, CDR1 is SGDLS and CDR2 is YYNGEE. The CDR3 is made up of 18 amino acids. The V gene end was trimmed by 0 bases and the J gene end by 0 bases; junction bases not matched to a gene: 6. CDR3 nucleotides: TGTGCCAGCAGCGTAGGACTAGCGGGGGACCCGTACCAAGAGACCCAGTACTTC. Its protein product is CASSVGLAGDPYQETQYF.

V gene TRBV7-2 combines with J gene TRBJ2-5; D is uncertain. The V end was cut by 7 bases, the J end by 5 bases, with 8 bases between. The CDR3 spans 11 residues. CDR1 is SGHTA and CDR2 is FQGNSA in the germline V gene. CDR3 in amino acids: CASNRAETQYF. CDR3 sequence (DNA): TGTGCCAGCAACCGAGCGGAGACCCAGTACTTC.

The chain recombines TRBV28 with TRBJ2-2; 13 bases line up with TRBD2. The germline gives CDR1 MDHEN, CDR2 SYDVKM. The length of the CDR3 is 19 residues. With 4 bases clipped from V and 5 bases from J, the junction kept 13 bases outside the gene matches. The CDR3 nucleotides are TGTGCCAGCAGTTACCTTCGACTAGCGGGGGGATCGCGTACCGGGGAGCTGTTTTTT. Protein: CASSYLRLAGGSRTGELFF.

In regard to this clonotype: Being one base from a much bigger clone, this may be a read error. The missing conserved phenylalanine or tryptophan at the end of this CDR3 makes a read error likely. J is TRBJ2-5 and V is TRBV29-1, with D unresolved. This CDR3 contains 12 residues. The germline V gene has CDR1 SQVTM and CDR2 ANQGSEA. V lost 3 bases and J 5 bases, leaving 10 bases between the germline ends. The CDR3 nucleotides read TGCAGCGTTGACCAGTATCAGGAGACCCAGTACTCC. Its translation: CSVDQYQETQYS.

Note on this clonotype: The junction departs from germline at one end; a sequencing error may be responsible. The chain carries TRBV5-1 and TRBJ2-2, with D perhaps TRBD2 (5 bases). CDR1 SGHRS and CDR2 YFSETQ come from the germline V gene. This CDR3 has 14 residues. Here the CDR3 reads CASSYTANTGERFF. The CDR3 DNA is TGCGCCAGCAGTTACACAGCGAACACCGGGGAGCGGTTTTTT.

This clonotype came up a few times. The V call is TRBV7-2, the J call TRBJ1-1; D gene uncertain. CDR3 size: 15 residues. Trimming removed 3 bases at V and 4 bases at J, with 15 bases between. Germline V gives CDR1 SGHTA, CDR2 FQGNSA. The CDR3 is CASSFQVGRSTEAFF. In nucleotides, the CDR3 is TGTGCCAGCAGCTTTCAGGTGGGCAGGAGCACTGAAGCTTTCTTT.

This clonotype was counted ten times or more. The CDR3 reads CASSFAGANTEAFF. Here the CDR3 DNA reads TGTGCCAGCAGTTTTGCAGGGGCGAACACTGAAGCTTTCTTT. The V call is TRBV12-3 or TRBV12-4, the J call TRBJ1-1, with a possible D match to TRBD1 (6 bases). The V gene lost 3 bases and the J gene lost 1 base, with 9 bases spanning the gap. CDR3 length: 14 residues.

V and J are TRBV2 and TRBJ2-7; TRBD1 agrees at 7 bases. The CDR3 consists of 15 residues. The germline CDR1 and CDR2 sequences are SNHLY and FYNNEI. Losses at the gene ends were 7 bases for V and 5 bases for J; bases not matched to a gene: 14. The CDR3 nucleotides read TGTGCCAGCATGGACTCCGGGACAGACATGAACGAGCAGTACTTC. Protein sequence: CASMDSGTDMNEQYF.

This chain links TRBV19 with TRBJ1-2; the D is unclear. CDR3 length: 13 residues. Germline V lookup: CDR1 LNHDA, CDR2 SQIVND (reference sequence). V was pared by 2 bases and J by 8 bases, with 12 bases between. DNA for the CDR3: TGTGCCAGTAGTATATTTGGGCCGGAAGGCTACACCTTC. Translating gives CASSIFGPEGYTF.

Of note for this clonotype: An end of the junction differs from the germline gene, which may be a read error. The rearrangement joins TRBV7-9 to TRBJ2-1, with TRBD2 identical over 7 bases. Germline loops: CDR1 SEHNR, CDR2 FQNEAQ (reference sequence). The CDR3 length is 15 residues. The CDR3 loop reads CASRPRGSSHNEQFF. The CDR3 DNA sequence: TGTGCCAGCAGGCCCCGCGGGAGCTCCCACAATGAGCAGTTCTTC.

The V call is TRBV7-3, the J call TRBJ2-6, with D possibly being TRBD1 or TRBD2 (5 bases each). The length of the CDR3 is 16 residues. Between the trimmed V and J ends, which lost 1 base and 4 bases, there was a span of 11 bases. The V gene's germline CDR1 is SGHTA and CDR2 FQGTGA. CDR3 sequence reads: CASSLRGIGGANVLTF. In DNA form, the CDR3 reads TGTGCCAGCAGCTTAAGGGGGATTGGGGGGGCCAACGTCCTGACTTTC.

The chain employs TRBV15 and TRBJ1-2; 10 positions agree with TRBD1. This CDR3 has 15 residues. The ends lost 2 bases at V and 2 bases at J; junction bases unmatched: 2. Germline V gene lookup returns CDR1 LNHNV and CDR2 YYDKDF (reference sequence). CDR3 in amino acids: CATSRWDRGNYGYTF. CDR3 in DNA: TGTGCCACCAGCAGATGGGACAGGGGAAACTATGGCTACACCTTC.

The chain links TRBV7-2 to TRBJ1-1; unclear D gene. Trimming took off 7 bases at V and 6 bases at J, with 15 bases between the two ends. The germline V gene has CDR1 SGHTA and CDR2 FQGNSA. CDR3 length equals 13 residues. The CDR3 nucleotides are TGTGCCAGCACCTTCCCTCCGGGATCTGAAGCTTTCTTT. Its protein product is CASTFPPGSEAFF.

The chain employs TRBV7-2 and TRBJ2-3, with D possibly TRBD1 on 5 matching bases. CDR1 and CDR2 from the germline V gene are SGHTA and FQGNSA. The germline V and J ends were trimmed by 4 bases and 2 bases, with 10 bases remaining between them. The CDR3 runs 14 residues. The CDR3 sequence is CASSSWGPTDTQYF. DNA of the CDR3: TGTGCCAGCAGCTCCTGGGGCCCCACAGATACGCAGTATTTT.

The V gene is TRBV6-5, the J gene TRBJ2-5; D gene ambiguous. The length of the CDR3 is 13 residues. Trimming removed 2 bases from V and 9 bases from J, with 13 bases in between. CDR1 is MNHEY and CDR2 is SVGAGI in the germline V gene. CDR3 sequence reads: CASSYTAEGAQYF. The CDR3 bases are TGTGCCAGCAGTTACACGGCGGAAGGTGCCCAGTACTTC.

This chain connects TRBV2 to TRBJ2-7; D possibly corresponds to TRBD2 (6 bases). The V and J ends lost 0 bases and 3 bases respectively, with 9 bases between them. This CDR3 is built from 14 residues. Per the germline V gene, CDR1 is SNHLY and CDR2 is FYNNEI. DNA of the CDR3: TGTGCCAGCAGTGAAGCTCGGGAGATCTACGAGCAGTACTTC. It translates to CASSEAREIYEQYF.

Only a few counts were recorded for this clonotype. The chain couples TRBV10-3 to TRBJ2-3; D gene ambiguous. This CDR3 region has 14 residues. Germline values: CDR1 ENHRY, CDR2 SYGVKD. V shed 4 bases and J shed 0 bases, with 8 bases lying between them. CDR3 region: CAISARQSTDTQYF. CDR3 DNA: TGTGCCATCAGTGCAAGGCAAAGCACAGATACGCAGTATTTT.

This chain links TRBV6-5 with TRBJ2-4; D may be TRBD2 (5 bases). This CDR3 region has 16 residues. Germline V CDR1 and CDR2: MNHEY, SVGAGI. V was pared by 6 bases and J by 13 bases, with 28 bases between. The CDR3 spells CASRRPGSTSGDTQYF. CDR3 nucleotide sequence: TGTGCCAGCAGAAGACCGGGATCCACCTCCGGAGATACGCAGTACTTC.

The rearrangement links TRBV12-3 or TRBV12-4 to TRBJ2-2; D possibly uses TRBD1 or TRBD2 (5 bases each). This CDR3 comprises 16 residues. The germline V and J ends were trimmed by 5 bases and 4 bases, with 17 bases remaining between them. In nucleotides, the CDR3 is TGTGCCAGCAGTCCTCTATGGGGGTCGGGCACCGGGGAGCTGTTTTTT. Residues: CASSPLWGSGTGELFF.

This clonotype was seen a few times. The V and J genes are TRBV28 and TRBJ2-3; weak D call: TRBD2 (6 bases). Germline CDR1 reads MDHEN; CDR2 reads SYDVKM. The CDR3 extends over 15 amino acids. V lost 3 bases and J 4 bases, leaving 14 bases between the germline ends. The CDR3 here is CASSFPGVSADTQYF. The CDR3 DNA is TGTGCCAGCAGTTTTCCGGGGGTGAGCGCAGATACGCAGTATTTT.

As concerns this clonotype: Since a much larger clone is just one base distant, this may be a read error. The chain links TRBV4-3 to TRBJ2-7; weak D call: TRBD2 (5 bases). The V end lost 0 bases, the J end lost 5 bases, and 11 bases lay between the germline ends. The CDR3 spans 14 residues. CDR1 is LGHNA and CDR2 is YSLEER in the germline V gene. CDR3 residues: CASSQELRGNEQYF. The CDR3 DNA follows: TGCGCCAGCAGCCAAGAACTCCGAGGGAACGAGCAGTACTTC.

This clonotype has a handful of counts. This chain joins TRBV7-9 and TRBJ2-1; tentatively, D is TRBD1 or TRBD2 (5 bases each). Germline lookup yields CDR1 SEHNR and CDR2 FQNEAQ (reference sequence). The CDR3 has 12 amino acids. With 6 bases removed from V and 8 bases from J, the gap between germline ends came to 11 bases. The CDR3 sequence: CASRGDQYEQFF. CDR3 nucleotides: TGTGCCAGCAGGGGGGATCAATATGAGCAGTTCTTC.

This clonotype was seen a few times. The chain couples TRBV12-3 or TRBV12-4 to TRBJ2-4; D is possibly TRBD1 or TRBD2 (5 bases each). This CDR3 is built from 15 residues. Trimming left V 5 bases short and J 9 bases short, with 20 bases between. The CDR3 is CASSLGDRVQGIQYF. DNA for the CDR3: TGTGCCAGCAGTCTAGGGGACCGCGTTCAAGGCATTCAGTACTTC.

The chain couples TRBV6-1 to TRBJ2-3; no clear D. The V gene's germline CDR1 is MNHNS and CDR2 SASEGT. V was shortened by 2 bases and J by 0 bases, with 12 bases between the two germline ends. This CDR3 is 16 amino acids long. The CDR3 reads CASSERSRASTDTQYF. CDR3 nucleotide sequence: TGTGCCAGCAGTGAAAGGAGCAGAGCTAGCACAGATACGCAGTATTTT.

In regard to this clonotype: Being one base from a much bigger clone, this may be a read error. The chain couples TRBV7-2 to TRBJ2-1, with D tentatively TRBD1 (5 bases). The V and J ends lost 5 bases and 3 bases respectively, with 11 bases between them. The CDR3 totals 14 residues. Germline loops: CDR1 SGHTA, CDR2 FQGNSA. The CDR3 sequence is CASSLQVVYNEQFF. The CDR3 DNA sequence: TGTGCCAGCAGCCTACAGGTGGTCTACAATGAGCAGTTCTTC.

This clonotype has more than one count but fewer than ten. CDR3 protein: CASYSGTDSYEQYF. CDR3 nucleotides: TGTGCCAGCTATTCGGGGACCGATTCCTACGAGCAGTACTTC. J is TRBJ2-7 and V is TRBV28; D may be TRBD1 or TRBD2 (5 bases each). The CDR3 loop spans 14 amino acids. V lost 8 bases, J lost 1 base, and 15 bases lay in between. Germline CDR1 reads MDHEN; CDR2 reads SYDVKM. Combining the CDR3 with reference TRBV28 and TRBJ2-7 gives the whole variable domain DVKVTQSSRYLVKRTGEKVFLECVQDMDHENMFWYRQDPGLGLRLIYFSYDVKMKEKGDIPEGYSVSREKKERFSLILESASTNQTSMYLCASYSGTDSYEQYFGPGTRLTVT.